These 11 T cell receptor beta chains were all obtained from the same sample, sequenced in a study of blood T cell repertoires in COVID-19. Sequencing was performed with immunoSEQ multiplex PCR; in TCRdb, only in-frame clones are kept and a portion is missing. The sample comprises roughly 250,000 clones, approximately 79% of which are singletons, and 4% rests with the top ten. Sample: peripheral blood. Receptor source: a woman in her thirties or forties with active or convalescent COVID-19.

The chain combines TRBV6-5 with TRBJ1-2; perhaps TRBD1 as D (6 bases). Germline V gene lookup returns CDR1 MNHEY and CDR2 SVGAGI. Deletions cut 8 bases from V and 4 bases from J, with 20 bases between. The CDR3 covers 15 residues. DNA of the CDR3: TGTGCCAGCTGCGACCGGGACAACGGTCTCTATGGCTACACCTTC. Translation gives CASCDRDNGLYGYTF.

This chain uses TRBV11-1 with TRBJ2-7; weak D call: TRBD2 (7 bases). V was clipped by 6 bases and J by 5 bases, with 14 bases between them. Germline V gene sequence: CDR1 SGHAT, CDR2 FQDESV (reference sequence). The CDR3 runs 13 residues. CDR3 DNA sequence: TGTGCCAGCAGAACCGAGGGGGGGAACGAGCAGTACTTC. Its translation is CASRTEGGNEQYF.

The chain recombines TRBV7-3 with TRBJ1-1; D is unresolved. CDR1 is SGHTA and CDR2 is FQGTGA in the germline V gene. Trimming shortened V by 5 bases and J by 0 bases, and 10 bases separated the two germline ends. This CDR3 comprises 14 residues. CDR3 sequence: CASSEGTMNTEAFF. The CDR3 DNA is TGTGCCAGCAGCGAGGGCACAATGAACACTGAAGCTTTCTTT.

This clone was seen more than once but under ten times. The J gene is TRBJ2-5, the V gene TRBV30; D unresolved. The CDR3 loop spans 13 amino acids. Germline V gene data show CDR1 as GTSNPN and CDR2 as SVGIG (reference sequence). Trimming removed 0 bases at V and 5 bases at J, with 10 bases between. The CDR3 loop is CAWSVLRSETQYF. Here the CDR3 DNA reads TGTGCCTGGAGTGTACTTAGATCGGAGACCCAGTACTTC.

The V call is TRBV27, the J call TRBJ2-4, with D possibly TRBD2 on 5 matching bases. The CDR3 totals 15 residues. CDR1 is MNHEY and CDR2 is SMNVEV in the germline V gene (reference sequence). V was cut by 5 bases and J by 1 base, with 12 bases left in between. This chain's CDR3 is CASSPQLVAKNIQYF. CDR3 in DNA: TGTGCCAGCAGTCCCCAACTAGTGGCCAAAAACATTCAGTACTTC.

The J gene is TRBJ1-2, the V gene TRBV27; a weak D match, TRBD1 (5 bases). Germline V gene data show CDR1 as MNHEY and CDR2 as SMNVEV (reference sequence). This CDR3 has 14 amino acids. V lost 5 bases and J 3 bases, leaving 13 bases between the germline ends. CDR3 nucleotides: TGTGCCAGCAGTCCCCGGACACGATACTATGGCTACACCTTC. It translates to CASSPRTRYYGYTF.

The CDR3 DNA is TGTGTATCAGAAAGTATCAGGGGAAACAATGAGCAGTTCTTC. This translates into CVSESIRGNNEQFF. The chain couples TRBV7-5 to TRBJ2-1; the table's D call, TRBD1, has no DNA check behind it. TRBV7-5 is a known pseudogene. The CDR3 is 14 residues long.

This chain links TRBV18 with TRBJ1-1, with D possibly TRBD1 on 6 matching bases. Per germline, CDR1 KGHSH and CDR2 LQKENI. The CDR3 covers 14 residues. The ends were cut back, 2 bases at V and 4 bases at J, with 11 bases in the middle. CDR3 in amino acids: CASSPTGSGTEAFF. Written as DNA, the CDR3 is TGTGCCAGCTCACCAACAGGGAGCGGCACTGAAGCTTTCTTT.

This clone was detected only a few times. This sequence joins TRBV5-4 and TRBJ1-2, with a tentative D call TRBD1 (5 bases). The CDR3 covers 12 residues. V lost 4 bases, J lost 5 bases, and 9 bases lay in between. Germline values: CDR1 SGHNT, CDR2 YYREEE (reference sequence). CDR3 loop: CASSAQGYGYTF. CDR3 bases: TGTGCCAGCAGCGCTCAGGGTTATGGCTACACCTTC.

This chain connects TRBV2 to TRBJ2-5, with 10 bases lining up with TRBD1. CDR1 and CDR2 (germline): SNHLY, FYNNEI. This CDR3 spans 14 amino acids. V lost 8 bases, J lost 3 bases, and 6 bases stayed unmatched. CDR3 DNA sequence: TGTGCCAGCCGGATCGGGACAGGGGAAGAGACCCAGTACTTC. It translates to CASRIGTGEETQYF.

The CDR3 loop reads CASSTTDNQPQHF. DNA for the CDR3: TGTGCCAGCAGCACGACAGACAATCAGCCCCAGCATTTT. The chain carries TRBV11-2 and TRBJ1-5; possible D gene TRBD1, 5 bases. This CDR3 spans 13 amino acids. Germline CDR1 SGHAT, CDR2 FQNNGV. V was clipped by 5 bases and J by 3 bases, with 8 bases between them.